The 24 T cell receptor beta chains in this list originate from one sample, sequenced in a study of post-analysis software for immune sequencing data. Unique molecular identifiers were carried by the TCR beta cDNA libraries. TCRdb redid the calling of the PCR reads with MiXCR, one entry per CDR3 protein. In the table there are fewer than 900,000 distinct CDR3 sequences, roughly 50% of which are singletons. These TCRs' antigens remain unknown. The study, taken as a whole, reports: Five or six TRBV segments appeared more often in patients than in controls, and TRBV5-6, TRBV5-1 and TRBV20-1 were among these.

Sequencing used blood. These receptors originate from a girl aged 5-17 years with multiple sclerosis.

This clonotype was seen only a few times. This chain links TRBV27 with TRBJ2-1, with TRBD2 matching over 10 bases. The ends lost 6 bases at V and 10 bases at J; junction bases unmatched: 12. Germline lookup yields CDR1 MNHEY and CDR2 SMNVEV (reference sequence). The CDR3 has 15 residues. The CDR3 loop reads CASSRSRTSGGEQFF. The CDR3 DNA reads TGTGCCAGCAGCCGAAGTCGGACTAGCGGAGGGGAGCAGTTCTTC.

Concerning this clonotype itself: Compared with germline, one end of the junction differs, possibly owing to a read error. The chain links TRBV9 to TRBJ1-2, with D possibly being TRBD1 (6 bases). From germline, CDR1 is SGDLS and CDR2 YYNGEE. This CDR3 is 14 amino acids long. DNA of the CDR3: TGTGTCAGCAGCCGACAGGACTCCCCCTATGGCTACACCTTC. This codes for CVSSRQDSPYGYTF.

The chain recombines TRBV6-1 with TRBJ2-1, with 7 nucleotides matching TRBD2. CDR3 length equals 15 residues. Germline V gene sequence: CDR1 MNHNS, CDR2 SASEGT. V lost 2 bases, J lost 6 bases, and 7 bases stayed unmatched. The CDR3 region has the DNA TGTGCCAGCAGTGAACGAGGACTAGACACCAATGAGCAGTTCTTC. Its protein is CASSERGLDTNEQFF.

The rearrangement joins TRBV20-1 to TRBJ2-3, with D perhaps TRBD2 (5 bases). Germline CDR1 DFQATT, CDR2 SNEGSKA (reference sequence). The V gene lost 5 bases and the J gene lost 0 bases, with 12 bases spanning the gap. CDR3 size: 14 residues. CDR3 sequence reads: CSAGQTISTDTQYF. Written as DNA, the CDR3 is TGCAGTGCTGGCCAGACTATCAGCACAGATACGCAGTATTTT.

This clonotype has ten or more counts. The junction shows a germline mismatch at one end, possibly a read error. The chain links TRBV7-9 to TRBJ1-2, with TRBD1 matching over 9 bases. The germline V gene encodes CDR1 SEHNR and CDR2 FQNEAQ (reference sequence). There are 13 residues in the CDR3. The CDR3 protein is CASSLGQGGGYTF. CDR3 nucleotide sequence: TGCGCCAGCAGCTTGGGACAGGGTGGTGGCTACACCTTC.

For this clonotype: This may arise from a read error, as a much more abundant clone is one base away. The CDR3 DNA reads TGCAGCGTTACCGGGACAGGCTCCTACGAGCAGTACTTC. This gives the protein CSVTGTGSYEQYF. The J gene is TRBJ2-7, the V gene TRBV29-1, with TRBD1 identical over 8 bases. The CDR3 contains 13 residues. After removal of 5 bases from V and 0 bases from J, the junction contained 3 bases not matched to a gene. Germline loops: CDR1 SQVTM, CDR2 ANQGSEA.

This rearrangement joins TRBV9 to TRBJ2-4; D tentatively reads TRBD1 or TRBD2 (5 bases each). The end of the DNA fits TRBJ2-7 better, so the J call may be wrong. This CDR3 spans 15 amino acids. CDR1 SGDLS and CDR2 YYNGEE come from the germline V gene. The CDR3 loop reads CASSPYGTEAYEQYF. CDR3 bases: TGTGCCAGCAGCCCATACGGGACGGAAGCCTACGAGCAGTACTTC.

The rearrangement uses TRBV4-3 and TRBJ2-1, with 9 bases lining up with TRBD2. This CDR3 contains 17 residues. Germline V gene lookup returns CDR1 LGHNA and CDR2 YSLEER. Germline trimming cut 0 bases from V and 12 bases from J; bases unmatched to any gene: 15. In nucleotides, the CDR3 is TGCGCCAGCAGCCAAGAAATAGCGGGAGATGGTACAGATACGCAGTTCTTC. Its protein is CASSQEIAGDGTDTQFF.

In this sample, this clonotype turned up many times. The chain has TRBV7-9 and TRBJ1-2; 7 bases fit TRBD1. The germline gives CDR1 SEHNR, CDR2 FQNEAQ (reference sequence). The CDR3 loop spans 13 amino acids. Trimming removed 6 bases from V and 4 bases from J; junction bases left unmatched: 5. CDR3 in amino acids: CASSPRDSYGYTF. The DNA of the CDR3 is TGTGCCAGCAGTCCCCGGGACAGCTATGGCTACACCTTC.

The chain employs TRBV20-1 and TRBJ1-2; 10 bases agree with TRBD1. The CDR3 extends over 14 amino acids. CDR1 is DFQATT and CDR2 is SNEGSKA in the germline V gene (reference sequence). J was trimmed by 4 bases and V by 5 bases; bases with no gene match: 7. The CDR3 coding sequence is TGCAGTGCTGGTAGACAGGGGGCGGGCTATGGCTACACCTTC. This translates into CSAGRQGAGYGYTF.

The V call is TRBV10-3, the J call TRBJ1-2, with 8 bases that match TRBD1. CDR3 length equals 15 residues. Germline values: CDR1 ENHRY, CDR2 SYGVKD. V shed 8 bases, J shed 2 bases, and the junction held 10 bases outside the gene matches. CDR3 nucleotides: TGTGCCATCGGGAAGACAGGGGCGACAAACTATGGCTACACCTTC. This translates into CAIGKTGATNYGYTF.

The chain recombines TRBV6-1 with TRBJ2-6; D is unresolved. The CDR3 has 15 amino acids. Germline CDR1 reads MNHNS; CDR2 reads SASEGT. V lost 5 bases and J lost 0, with 8 bases in between. The CDR3 is CASSIQLSGANVLTF. CDR3 coding DNA: TGTGCCAGCAGTATACAGCTCTCTGGGGCCAACGTCCTGACTTTC.

The genes are TRBV3-1 and TRBJ1-2; TRBD1 matches at 7 bases. Losses at the gene ends were 3 bases for V and 3 bases for J; bases not matched to a gene: 10. This CDR3 is built from 16 residues. Germline V gives CDR1 LGHDT, CDR2 YNNKEL (reference sequence). CDR3 sequence: CASSQDPGTAYYGYTF. In DNA, the CDR3 is TGTGCCAGCAGCCAGGACCCCGGGACAGCGTACTATGGCTACACCTTC.

The chain is built from TRBV7-9 and TRBJ2-1; D gene ambiguous. CDR1 is SEHNR and CDR2 is FQNEAQ in the germline V gene (reference sequence). CDR3 length: 11 residues. The CDR3 here is CAERWGNEQFF. The CDR3 nucleotides are TGTGCTGAACGTTGGGGCAATGAGCAGTTCTTC.

This chain connects TRBV29-1 to TRBJ2-7; 8 nucleotides line up with TRBD2. CDR1 and CDR2 from the germline V gene are SQVTM and ANQGSEA. J lost 0 bases, V lost 3 bases, and 4 bases had no gene match. This CDR3 has 14 residues. In nucleotides, the CDR3 is TGCAGCGTTGAGCAGCGGGGGAGCTCCTACGAGCAGTACTTC. This codes for CSVEQRGSSYEQYF.

The sample holds a few counts of this clonotype. This chain joins TRBV9 and TRBJ2-1; the D gene is possibly TRBD2 (7 bases). This CDR3 contains 16 residues. Trimming removed 7 bases from V and 8 bases from J, with 25 bases in between. The germline V gene has CDR1 SGDLS and CDR2 YYNGEE. The DNA of the CDR3 is TGTGCCAGCGCCCGGGGGCCGCTAAGGGAGGGCGATGAGCAGTTCTTC. This sequence encodes CASARGPLREGDEQFF.

The chain uses TRBV3-1 and TRBJ1-5; no clear D. From germline, CDR1 is LGHDT and CDR2 YNNKEL (reference sequence). V lost 1 base and J lost 8, with 12 bases in between. This CDR3 region has 14 residues. This CDR3 reads CASSQGLGMKPQHF. DNA of the CDR3: TGTGCCAGCAGCCAAGGTCTGGGGATGAAGCCCCAGCATTTT.

This clonotype was picked up a small number of times. The CDR3 sequence is CSVSTLGGAHNEQFF. CDR3 sequence (DNA): TGCAGCGTCTCTACCTTGGGGGGAGCCCACAATGAGCAGTTCTTC. This sequence joins TRBV29-1 and TRBJ2-1, with D possibly matching TRBD2 (6 bases). Germline V gene sequence: CDR1 SQVTM, CDR2 ANQGSEA. The CDR3 loop spans 15 amino acids. Trimming removed 6 bases from V and 5 bases from J, with 20 bases in between.

This clonotype was counted a few times. The chain is built from TRBV12-3 or TRBV12-4 and TRBJ2-7, with D tentatively TRBD2 (6 bases). With 5 bases removed from V and 4 bases from J, the gap between germline ends came to 9 bases. The CDR3 totals 12 residues. The CDR3 bases are TGTGCCAGCAGTATGGAGGGGTACGAGCAGTACTTC. Encoded protein: CASSMEGYEQYF.

The V call is TRBV6-5, the J call TRBJ1-2; a weak D match, TRBD1 (5 bases). The CDR3 has 14 amino acids. Germline V gene sequence: CDR1 MNHEY, CDR2 SVGAGI. V dropped 6 bases and J dropped 7 bases, with 18 bases sitting between them. The CDR3 reads CASSPPGESRGYTF. The CDR3 nucleotides are TGTGCCAGCAGCCCCCCGGGGGAATCTCGTGGCTACACCTTC.

The CDR3 DNA sequence: TGCAGCGTTGAAAGGTCAGAACTTACCACCACTATTCAAGAGACCCAGTACTTC. This translates into CSVERSELTTTIQETQYF. The chain is built from TRBV29-1 and TRBJ2-5; D uncertain. From germline, CDR1 is SQVTM and CDR2 ANQGSEA. With 2 bases removed from V and 2 bases from J, the gap between germline ends came to 24 bases. There are 18 residues in the CDR3.

A few counts support this clonotype. The chain employs TRBV9 and TRBJ2-7; D call uncertain. This CDR3 region has 14 residues. Trimming took off 4 bases at V and 2 bases at J, with 13 bases between the two ends. CDR1 and CDR2 (germline): SGDLS, YYNGEE. The CDR3 reads CASSLRFGAYEQYF. As DNA, the CDR3 is TGTGCCAGCAGCCTGCGATTTGGGGCCTACGAGCAGTACTTC.

This clonotype was counted only a few times. The rearrangement uses TRBV4-2 and TRBJ2-7; D is possibly TRBD2 (8 bases). The ends were cut back, 0 bases at V and 2 bases at J, with 17 bases in the middle. CDR3 length: 17 residues. The V gene's germline CDR1 is LGHNA and CDR2 YNFKEQ. The CDR3 loop is CASSQDGSGGGTYEQYF. Here the CDR3 DNA reads TGTGCCAGCAGCCAAGATGGGTCGGGAGGGGGCACCTACGAGCAGTACTTC.

The CDR3 region is CASSLTGPTEAFF. The CDR3 DNA is TGTGCCAGCAGTTTAACGGGACCCACTGAAGCTTTCTTT. The rearrangement uses TRBV12-3 or TRBV12-4 and TRBJ1-1; TRBD1 might be the D (5 bases). This CDR3 is 13 amino acids long. Trimming took 2 bases from V and 4 from J, leaving 8 bases between them.